One TCR beta chain is described in this entry. The target antigen is unknown. Germline V gene sequence: CDR1 SGHAT, CDR2 FQNNGV. V was clipped by 5 bases and J by 8 bases; unmatched bases: 5. CDR3 length: 15 amino acids. This sample is drawn from a study of shared clonotypes between healthy human individuals. Regarding the study as a whole: Clonotype sharing among donors likely depends on sequencing depth. Only blood was sampled, and tissue TCR repertoires likely differ from blood ones. For naive CD4 cells, around 5% of clonotypes were shared across a few donors.

Original processing methods: From ImmunoSEQ came sequences covering only the junction and carrying no quality scores, so filtering differed. Sequencing used immunoSEQ multiplex PCR; TCRdb keeps in-frame clones, though not all of them. V and J calls and clone size are given by that table; D and trimming were obtained from the DNA. The sample shows more than 500,000 clones, 85% to 95% of them seen only once. The naive CD8 fraction comprised CD45RO-negative cells positively selected for CCR7 and excluded terminally differentiated effector memory CD45RA+ cells. The source of this sequence is a woman aged 25 to 45 in good health. This sequence joins TRBV11-2 and TRBJ2-1, with TRBD2 matching 14 bases. The sequenced sample consisted of naive CD8+ T cells sorted from blood. CDR3 coding DNA: TGTGCCAGCAGCCCCGGGACTAGCGGGAGCGATGAGCAGTTCTTC. This encodes CASSPGTSGSDEQFF.